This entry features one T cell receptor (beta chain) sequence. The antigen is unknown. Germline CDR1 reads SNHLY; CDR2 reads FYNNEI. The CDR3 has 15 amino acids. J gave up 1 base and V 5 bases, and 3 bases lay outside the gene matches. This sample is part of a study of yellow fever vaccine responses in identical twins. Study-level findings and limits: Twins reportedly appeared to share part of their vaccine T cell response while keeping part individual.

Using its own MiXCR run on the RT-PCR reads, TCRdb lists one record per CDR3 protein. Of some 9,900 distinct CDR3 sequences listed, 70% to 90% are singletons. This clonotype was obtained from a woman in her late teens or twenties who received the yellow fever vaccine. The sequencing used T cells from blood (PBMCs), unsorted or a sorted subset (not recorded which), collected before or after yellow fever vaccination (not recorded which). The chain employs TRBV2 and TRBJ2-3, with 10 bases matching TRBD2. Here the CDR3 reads CASSLGTSGTDTQYF. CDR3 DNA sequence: TGTGCCAGCAGTCTTGGGACTAGCGGCACAGATACGCAGTATTTT.